This T cell receptor beta chain was recovered during a study of shared clonotypes between healthy human individuals. Clones were sequenced by immunoSEQ multiplex PCR, and TCRdb holds only the in-frame ones, with some missing. The sample has 630,000 or so clones, roughly 98% seen once. Only CD45RO-negative cells positively selected for CCR7 counted as naive CD8 cells, so terminally differentiated effector memory CD45RA+ cells were excluded. The TCR originated in a man aged 30 to 39 in good health. Specimen: naive CD8+ T cells sorted from blood.

The CDR3 reads CASRLQGAYEQFF. The CDR3, as DNA: TGTGCCAGCAGACTACAGGGGGCCTATGAGCAGTTCTTC. V and J are TRBV2 and TRBJ2-1; 9 bases fit TRBD1. The germline gives CDR1 SNHLY, CDR2 FYNNEI. V lost 6 bases, J lost 8 bases, and 5 bases stayed unmatched. The CDR3 has 13 residues.